This T cell receptor (beta chain) was recovered during a study of T cells after yellow fever vaccination. Germline V CDR1 and CDR2: MNHNS, SASEGT. This CDR3 region has 15 residues. V shed 5 bases, J shed 3 bases, and the junction held 9 bases outside the gene matches. Conversion of TCR transcripts into cDNA relied on 5'RACE template switching, which added a universal primer site and UMIs. MiXCR was run by TCRdb on the 5' RACE reads, yielding one entry per CDR3 protein. This sample has approximately 550,000 distinct CDR3 sequences; approximately 13% occur once, and the top ten carry roughly 13%. Here the sequenced sample was PBMCs, taken on the day of the yellow fever booster vaccination. The origin of this receptor is a man aged 25-45 years who received the YFV17D yellow fever vaccine. The chain combines TRBV6-1 with TRBJ1-2; 7 bases are shared with TRBD1. CDR3 sequence: CASSLTDRYHYGYTF. For the CDR3, the DNA is TGTGCCAGCAGTCTGACGGACAGGTACCACTATGGCTACACCTTC.